The 19 T cell receptor beta chains given below trace back to one sample, sequenced in a study of T-cell reconstitution after alpha-beta-depleted transplantation in children. Library preparation (for TCRbeta) was performed with unique molecular identifiers. MiXCR, run by TCRdb on the PCR reads, gives a single entry per CDR3 protein. Of 300,000 to 400,000 distinct CDR3 sequences listed, 15% to 20% were seen once; the top ten hold about 41%. The sequencing used PBMCs, mostly from graft donor cells, collected 360 days after TCRalphabeta/CD19-depleted stem cell transplant. Source of these receptors: a male patient under 10 years old who had a stem cell transplant for acute lymphoblastic leukemia, so the T cells may come from the graft donor.

This clonotype was recorded at least ten times. The genes are TRBV18 and TRBJ2-5; D might be TRBD2 (6 bases). The CDR3 consists of 15 residues. With 5 bases removed from V and 5 bases from J, the gap between germline ends came to 18 bases. Germline loops: CDR1 KGHSH, CDR2 LQKENI. CDR3 protein: CASSSSGTRRETQYF. CDR3 sequence (DNA): TGTGCCAGCTCATCTTCCGGGACTCGAAGGGAGACCCAGTACTTC.

This chain links TRBV20-1 with TRBJ1-2; 8 positions agree with TRBD1. Looked up from germline, CDR1 is DFQATT and CDR2 is SNEGSKA (reference sequence). The junction had 16 bases not matched to a gene; V was cut back by 3 bases and J by 4 bases. This CDR3 spans 17 amino acids. The CDR3 region is CSAREYGHRGVLYGYTF. CDR3 sequence (DNA): TGCAGTGCTAGGGAATACGGACACAGGGGGGTTCTCTATGGCTACACCTTC.

This clonotype showed up just a few times. V gene TRBV15 combines with J gene TRBJ2-1, with 10 nucleotides matching TRBD2. V was clipped by 1 base and J by 3 bases; unmatched bases: 0. The CDR3 covers 15 residues. Germline lookup yields CDR1 LNHNV and CDR2 YYDKDF (reference sequence). CDR3 in DNA: TGTGCCACCAGCAGAGGGACTAGCGGCTACAATGAGCAGTTCTTC. Amino acid sequence: CATSRGTSGYNEQFF.

The J gene is TRBJ2-1, the V gene TRBV7-9; no firm D call. The V and J ends lost 6 bases and 2 bases respectively, with 11 bases between them. The CDR3 sequence is 14 residues long. Germline lookup yields CDR1 SEHNR and CDR2 FQNEAQ (reference sequence). CDR3 in DNA: TGTGCCAGCAGATCTGACTTGACCTACAATGAGCAGTTCTTC. It is translated as CASRSDLTYNEQFF.

The genes are TRBV12-3 or TRBV12-4 and TRBJ1-5; possibly TRBD1 for D (5 bases). V was cut by 5 bases and J by 7 bases, with 18 bases left in between. This CDR3 is 15 amino acids long. CDR3 sequence reads: CASSPSIRERQPQHF. DNA for the CDR3: TGTGCCAGCAGTCCCTCCATCAGGGAGAGACAGCCCCAGCATTTT.

V usage is TRBV9 and J usage is TRBJ2-7; TRBD2 matches 8 bases. The CDR3 extends over 14 amino acids. V lost 0 bases and J lost 3; bases outside the gene matches: 2. Per germline, CDR1 SGDLS and CDR2 YYNGEE. The CDR3 loop reads CASSVGGLGYEQYF. CDR3 coding DNA: TGTGCCAGCAGCGTAGGGGGACTAGGCTACGAGCAGTACTTC.

Turning to this clonotype: Mismatch with germline at one junction end may stem from a read error. This chain joins TRBV28 and TRBJ1-2; 8 bases map to TRBD1. From germline, CDR1 is MDHEN and CDR2 SYDVKM. This CDR3 has 14 residues. The CDR3 nucleotides read TGTGCCAGCAGTCTCGACAGGGGTGTCTATGGCTACACTTTC. Translated: CASSLDRGVYGYTF.

DNA of the CDR3: TGCGCCAGCAGTCTACTTTCAGGGGGTGAGCAGTTCTTC. Amino acid sequence: CASSLLSGGEQFF. This sequence joins TRBV4-3 and TRBJ2-1; TRBD1 matches at 7 bases. The CDR3 sequence is 13 residues long. Looked up from germline, CDR1 is LGHNA and CDR2 is YSLEER. The V segment lost 6 bases and the J segment 9 bases; nucleotides outside the gene matches: 8.

This clonotype was seen a few times. The chain is built from TRBV9 and TRBJ2-5; 7 bases are a match to TRBD1. Germline CDR1 SGDLS, CDR2 YYNGEE. CDR3 size: 14 residues. V lost 3 bases and J lost 2; bases outside the gene matches: 4. CDR3 DNA: TGTGCCAGCAGCGCCAGACAGGGTCAAGAGACCCAGTACTTC. It translates to CASSARQGQETQYF.

The CDR3 coding sequence is TGTGCCAGCAGTGTTAGCCTGGATACGCAGTATTTT. Amino acid sequence: CASSVSLDTQYF. The J gene is TRBJ2-3, the V gene TRBV2; D not resolved. The germline CDR1 and CDR2 sequences are SNHLY and FYNNEI. The CDR3 has 12 amino acids. V was trimmed by 4 bases and J by 6 bases, leaving 8 bases between them.

This clonotype was seen a handful of times. This rearrangement joins TRBV4-3 to TRBJ2-1, with 7 bases lining up with TRBD2. Looked up from germline, CDR1 is LGHNA and CDR2 is YSLEER. The V and J ends lost 0 bases and 5 bases, in that order; junction bases with no gene match: 7. The CDR3 contains 16 residues. CDR3 coding DNA: TGCGCCAGCAGCCAAGATGGGCTAGCGGAGAACAATGAGCAGTTCTTC. This sequence encodes CASSQDGLAENNEQFF.

V is TRBV7-9 and J is TRBJ2-1; D gene unclear. The CDR3 extends over 12 amino acids. Germline CDR1 reads SEHNR; CDR2 reads FQNEAQ (reference sequence). Trimming stripped 5 bases from V and 7 bases from J, with 9 bases between. CDR3 sequence (DNA): TGTGCCAGCAGCCCATTCCCTAATGAGCAGTTCTTC. It translates to CASSPFPNEQFF.

This clonotype was picked up one time. The CDR3 bases are TGTGCCAGCAGCTTTGGGCAGGGGGACACTGAAGCTTTCTTT. Amino acid sequence: CASSFGQGDTEAFF. V is TRBV13 and J is TRBJ1-1; 7 bases are a match to TRBD1. The J segment lost 3 bases and the V segment lost 3 bases, leaving 4 bases of the junction unmatched. Looked up from germline, CDR1 is PRHDT and CDR2 is FYEKMQ (reference sequence). This CDR3 has 14 residues. Combining the CDR3 with reference TRBV13 and TRBJ1-1 gives the whole variable domain AAGVIQSPRHLIKEKRETATLKCYPIPRHDTVYWYQQGPGQDPQFLISFYEKMQSDKGSIPDRFSAQQFSDYHSELNMSSLELGDSALYFCASSFGQGDTEAFFGQGTRLTVV.

Ten or more counts support this clonotype. This chain uses TRBV3-1 with TRBJ2-3, with a tentative D call TRBD2 (5 bases). The CDR3 extends over 14 amino acids. The germline CDR1 and CDR2 sequences are LGHDT and YNNKEL (reference sequence). V lost 5 bases and J 1 base, leaving 10 bases between the germline ends. The CDR3 loop is CASSFSGGTDTQYF. The CDR3, as DNA: TGTGCCAGCAGCTTCAGCGGAGGCACAGATACGCAGTATTTT.

This clonotype has a handful of counts. V usage is TRBV12-3 or TRBV12-4 and J usage is TRBJ2-5; D uncertain. Trimming took 4 bases from V and 9 from J, leaving 12 bases between them. The length of the CDR3 is 12 residues. The CDR3 loop reads CASSYGFVSQYF. CDR3 sequence (DNA): TGTGCCAGCAGTTACGGGTTTGTGTCCCAGTACTTC.

This clonotype occurred many times. V gene TRBV7-8 combines with J gene TRBJ2-1, with TRBD2 identical over 11 bases. The CDR3 contains 19 residues. The V gene end was trimmed by 1 base and the J gene end by 9 bases; junction bases not matched to a gene: 17. The germline V gene has CDR1 SGHVS and CDR2 FQNEAQ. DNA of the CDR3: TGTGCCAGCAGCTTAGAGGGAGTTTTGGGACTAGCGGTAGTCAGTGAGCAGTTCTTC. This encodes CASSLEGVLGLAVVSEQFF.

This clonotype occurred a few times. CDR3 sequence (DNA): TGTGCCAGCAGCCCGACAGTGTACAACAATGAGCAGTTCTTC. Translated, it gives CASSPTVYNNEQFF. The rearrangement uses TRBV7-2 and TRBJ2-1, with D perhaps TRBD1 (5 bases). The CDR3 totals 14 residues. Germline CDR1 and CDR2: SGHTA and FQGNSA. Trimming took 5 bases from V and 5 from J, leaving 13 bases between them.

This clonotype was seen repeatedly, ten times or more. The CDR3 reads CASSVGTRGYSYNEQFF. The DNA of the CDR3 is TGTGCCAGCAGCGTAGGAACCAGGGGCTACTCCTACAATGAGCAGTTCTTC. J is TRBJ2-1 and V is TRBV9, with D perhaps matching TRBD1 (6 bases). CDR1 and CDR2 from the germline V gene are SGDLS and YYNGEE. Trimming cost V 0 bases and J 0 bases, with 13 bases left between them. This CDR3 has 17 residues.

The chain links TRBV29-1 to TRBJ1-1, with no clear D. CDR1 is SQVTM and CDR2 is ANQGSEA in the germline V gene. V was trimmed by 5 bases and J by 4 bases, leaving 8 bases between them. The CDR3 spans 11 residues. The CDR3 sequence: CSVLVCTEAFF. The CDR3 nucleotides are TGCAGCGTTTTGGTGTGCACTGAAGCTTTCTTT.